This record covers a single T cell receptor beta chain. The source of the sample is a study of siplizumab effects on memory and regulatory T cells. With 0 bases removed from V and 6 bases from J, the gap between germline ends came to 12 bases. The CDR3 is 14 residues long. Germline loops: CDR1 LNHNV, CDR2 YYDKDF (reference sequence). Assay used: immunoSEQ multiplex PCR; TCRdb lists only in-frame clones, some missing. The sample lists some 100,000 clones, about nine tenths occurring once. This TCR came from a human donor in good health. Some clones in this sample may be carry-over from other donors' samples. The chain employs TRBV15 and TRBJ2-7; D not resolved. What was sequenced was CD4+ T cells sorted from blood. CDR3 protein: CATSRDGVSGEQYF. The CDR3 coding sequence is TGTGCCACCAGCAGAGATGGCGTTTCCGGCGAGCAGTACTTC. Complete variable domain (other parts from reference TRBV15 and TRBJ2-7): DAMVIQNPRYQVTQFGKPVTLSCSQTLNHNVMYWYQQKSSQAPKLLFHYYDKDFNNEADTPDNFQSRRPNTSFCFLDIRSPGLGDTAMYLCATSRDGVSGEQYFGPGTRLTVT.